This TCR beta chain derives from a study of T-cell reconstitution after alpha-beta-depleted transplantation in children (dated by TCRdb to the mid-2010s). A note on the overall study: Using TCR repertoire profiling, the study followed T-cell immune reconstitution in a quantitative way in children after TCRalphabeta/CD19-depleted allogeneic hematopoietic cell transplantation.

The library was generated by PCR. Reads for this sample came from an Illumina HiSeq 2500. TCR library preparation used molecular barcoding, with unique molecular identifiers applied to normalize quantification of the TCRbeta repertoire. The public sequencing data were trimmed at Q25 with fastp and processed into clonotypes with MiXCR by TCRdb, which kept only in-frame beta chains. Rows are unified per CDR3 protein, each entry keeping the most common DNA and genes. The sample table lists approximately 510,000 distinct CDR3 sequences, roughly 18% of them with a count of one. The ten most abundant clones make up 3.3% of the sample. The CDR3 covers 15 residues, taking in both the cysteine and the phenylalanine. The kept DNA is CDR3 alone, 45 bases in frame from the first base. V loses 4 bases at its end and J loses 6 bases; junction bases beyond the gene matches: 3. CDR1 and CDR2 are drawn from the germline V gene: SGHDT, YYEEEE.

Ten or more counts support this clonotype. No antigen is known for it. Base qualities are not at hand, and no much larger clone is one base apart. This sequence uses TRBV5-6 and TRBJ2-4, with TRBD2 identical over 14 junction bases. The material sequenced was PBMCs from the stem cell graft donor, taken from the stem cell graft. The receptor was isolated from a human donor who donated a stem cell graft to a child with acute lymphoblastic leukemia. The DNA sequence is TGTGCCAGCAGCCGCGGACTAGCGGGGGGAAACATTCAGTACTTC. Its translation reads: CASSRGLAGGNIQYF.